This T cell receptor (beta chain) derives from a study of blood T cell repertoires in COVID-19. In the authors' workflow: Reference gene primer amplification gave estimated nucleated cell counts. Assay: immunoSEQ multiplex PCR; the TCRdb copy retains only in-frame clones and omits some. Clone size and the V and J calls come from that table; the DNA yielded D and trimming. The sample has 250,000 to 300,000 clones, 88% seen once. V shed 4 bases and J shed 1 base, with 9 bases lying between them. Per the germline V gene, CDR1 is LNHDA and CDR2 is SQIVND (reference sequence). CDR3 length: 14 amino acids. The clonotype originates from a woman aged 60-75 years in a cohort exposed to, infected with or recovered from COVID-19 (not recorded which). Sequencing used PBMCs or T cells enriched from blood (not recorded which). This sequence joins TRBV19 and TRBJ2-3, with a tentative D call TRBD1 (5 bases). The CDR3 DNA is TGTGCCAGTAGTAAAGCAGGGCGCACAGATACGCAGTATTTT. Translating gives CASSKAGRTDTQYF.